A single sample gave rise to the 16 T cell receptor beta chains below, sequenced in a study of blood T cells in healthy people across ages (dated by TCRdb to the mid-2010s). Library prep was done by 5' RACE. For sequencing, an Illumina HiSeq 2500 was employed. The second PCR ran for roughly 6 to 11 cycles and used a J-beta primer mix along with a sample-barcoded 5' primer. Starting from the raw public reads, TCRdb applied fastp trimming at Q25, assembled clones with MiXCR and retained in-frame beta chains. Each CDR3 protein appears once, grouped with its most common genes and DNA. The sample records around 620,000 distinct CDR3 sequences, 27% of which are singletons. The ten largest clones capture approximately 17% of the sample. The material sequenced was blood. These receptor sequences come from a woman aged 70-85 years in good health.

This clonotype was picked up one time. V and J are TRBV9 and TRBJ2-3; D gene ambiguous. Germline lookup yields CDR1 SGDLS and CDR2 YYNGEE. V was pared by 4 bases and J by 0 bases, with 15 bases between. This CDR3 has 16 residues. The CDR3, as DNA: TGTGCCAGCAGCTTTCGGGCCGACTCTAGCACAGATACGCAGTATTTT. This sequence encodes CASSFRADSSTDTQYF.

The chain couples TRBV15 to TRBJ2-5; no firm D call. With the DNA end fitting TRBJ2-7 better, the J assignment may be wrong. This CDR3 spans 12 amino acids. Germline V gene sequence: CDR1 LNHNV, CDR2 YYDKDF (reference sequence). The CDR3 loop reads CATSRDSNEQYF. For the CDR3, the DNA is TGTGCCACCAGCAGAGATAGTAACGAGCAGTACTTC.

The table lists this clonotype with many counts. The chain is built from TRBV29-1 and TRBJ2-5, with D maybe TRBD2 (6 bases). Germline V lookup: CDR1 SQVTM, CDR2 ANQGSEA. Trimming removed 4 bases at V and 3 bases at J, with 12 bases between. This CDR3 has 13 amino acids. CDR3 in amino acids: CSVVVSGEETQYF. The CDR3 region has the DNA TGCAGCGTTGTCGTGTCGGGGGAAGAGACCCAGTACTTC.

This clonotype occurred a few times. V gene TRBV12-3 or TRBV12-4 combines with J gene TRBJ1-2; D gene uncertain. CDR3 size: 15 residues. V shed 2 bases and J shed 3 bases, with 13 bases lying between them. CDR3 sequence reads: CASSLYQSIDYGYTF. Here the CDR3 DNA reads TGTGCCAGCAGTTTATATCAGTCCATTGACTATGGCTACACCTTC.

This clonotype was recorded a few times. The chain carries TRBV28 and TRBJ2-7; tentative D call: TRBD2 (5 bases). CDR1 is MDHEN, CDR2 SYDVKM, per germline. This CDR3 contains 16 residues. V gave up 4 bases and J gave up 5 bases, with 21 bases separating them. CDR3 bases: TGTGCCAGCAGTTCGGCGGGCGAGGGTACCTCGAACGAGCAGTACTTC. Translated, it gives CASSSAGEGTSNEQYF.

This clonotype was detected only a few times. This chain connects TRBV25-1 to TRBJ2-5; TRBD1 agrees at 8 bases. This CDR3 has 16 residues. V lost 4 bases to trimming and J lost 0 bases; unmatched junction nucleotides: 7. Germline lookup yields CDR1 MGHDK and CDR2 SYGVNS. Written as DNA, the CDR3 is TGTGCCAGCAGTGCTCGGGCAGGGGGCCACCAAGAGACCCAGTACTTC. The encoded protein is CASSARAGGHQETQYF.

The gene calls are TRBV6-1 and TRBJ2-2, with D tentatively TRBD1 or TRBD2 (6 bases each). Trimming took off 10 bases at V and 7 bases at J, with 16 bases between the two ends. CDR3 length: 13 residues. The germline CDR1 and CDR2 sequences are MNHNS and SASEGT. The CDR3 DNA reads as TGTGCCAACGCGGCCGGGGGCCTCGGGGAGCTGTTTTTT. This sequence encodes CANAAGGLGELFF.

V is TRBV3-1 and J is TRBJ2-1; D unresolved. V lost 2 bases and J lost 6, with 2 bases in between. The CDR3 spans 11 residues. Germline assignment: CDR1 LGHDT and CDR2 YNNKEL (reference sequence). CDR3 in amino acids: CASSQTNEQFF. The CDR3 nucleotides are TGTGCCAGCAGCCAAACCAATGAGCAGTTCTTC.

The CDR3 sequence is CASSLLGGGSTEAFF. DNA of the CDR3: TGTGCCAGCAGCTTACTTGGTGGGGGGAGCACTGAAGCTTTCTTT. The J gene is TRBJ1-1, the V gene TRBV7-2, with D perhaps TRBD1 (5 bases). Germline values: CDR1 SGHTA, CDR2 FQGNSA. Trimming removed 2 bases from V and 4 bases from J, with 14 bases in between. This CDR3 contains 15 residues.

This clonotype was recorded a few times. V usage is TRBV27 and J usage is TRBJ2-5, with 11 bases matching TRBD2. Germline V gene sequence: CDR1 MNHEY, CDR2 SMNVEV (reference sequence). Trimming removed 1 base from V and 5 bases from J; junction bases left unmatched: 6. The CDR3 extends over 16 amino acids. The CDR3 loop reads CASSLLLAGVIETQYF. CDR3 coding DNA: TGTGCCAGCAGTTTATTACTAGCGGGGGTCATCGAGACCCAGTACTTC.

V and J are TRBV7-9 and TRBJ1-5; D uncertain. CDR3 length equals 16 residues. Germline loops: CDR1 SEHNR, CDR2 FQNEAQ (reference sequence). Trimming cost V 4 bases and J 1 base, with 14 bases left between them. The CDR3 sequence is CASSSALGGSNQPQHF. CDR3 nucleotides: TGTGCCAGCAGCTCGGCCCTGGGAGGAAGCAATCAGCCCCAGCATTTT.

The CDR3 DNA follows: TGCAGCGTTGAAACGGGACAAACGGTCGCCAATGGCTACACCTTC. This encodes CSVETGQTVANGYTF. V and J are TRBV29-1 and TRBJ1-2; possible D gene TRBD1, 6 bases. This CDR3 region has 15 residues. Between the trimmed V and J ends, which lost 2 bases and 6 bases, there was a span of 19 bases. CDR1 SQVTM and CDR2 ANQGSEA come from the germline V gene.

V and J are TRBV7-6 and TRBJ1-6, with D possibly matching TRBD1 (5 bases). V lost 5 bases and J 10 bases, leaving 15 bases between the germline ends. The CDR3 sequence is 14 residues long. Germline CDR1 and CDR2: SGHVS and FNYEAQ. Written as DNA, the CDR3 is TGTGCCAGCAGCGAGGGGCAAGTTTGGTCACCCCTCCACTTT. Amino acids: CASSEGQVWSPLHF.

V and J are TRBV11-3 and TRBJ2-3, with D unresolved. Trimming removed 1 base at V and 5 bases at J, with 7 bases between. This CDR3 has 13 amino acids. Per the germline V gene, CDR1 is SGHNT and CDR2 is YENEEA. The CDR3 DNA follows: TGTGCCAGCAGCTTAGTATGGGAAGATACGCAGTATTTT. Its translation is CASSLVWEDTQYF.

The gene calls are TRBV12-5 and TRBJ2-1, with D possibly TRBD2 on 5 matching bases. V lost 0 bases to trimming and J lost 2 bases, with 11 bases between them. The CDR3 is made up of 16 amino acids. Germline assignment: CDR1 LGHNT and CDR2 FRNRAP. CDR3 amino acids: CASGLVLGVTYNEQFF. Here the CDR3 DNA reads TGTGCTAGTGGTTTGGTACTGGGAGTAACCTACAATGAGCAGTTCTTC.

This clonotype came up a few times. This chain connects TRBV12-3 or TRBV12-4 to TRBJ2-5; D not certain. The V end was cut by 1 base, the J end by 4 bases, with 13 bases between. The CDR3 is made up of 15 amino acids. CDR3 coding DNA: TGTGCCAGCAGTTTAGGACCAGGCACGGGAGAGACCCAGTACTTC. Translation gives CASSLGPGTGETQYF.